Presented here are 8 T cell receptor beta chains from one specimen sequenced in a study of Ad26.COV2.S vaccination and SARS-CoV-2 variants. The method was immunoSEQ multiplex PCR; TCRdb's version includes in-frame clones alone and lacks a portion of them. The data show about 350,000 clones, with about 90% seen just once and around 4% held by the top ten. Specimen: peripheral blood, collected after recovery from COVID-19. These receptor sequences come from a human donor who had recovered from COVID-19.

CDR3 in amino acids: CASSPSSRQGQFF. CDR3 DNA: TGTGCCAGCAGTCCCTCCTCTCGACAGGGGCAGTTCTTC. This chain joins TRBV6-2 or TRBV6-3 and TRBJ2-1, with 7 nucleotides matching TRBD1. Trimming cost V 5 bases and J 12 bases; bases outside gene matches: 10. CDR1 and CDR2 from the germline V gene are MNHEY and SVGEGT. The CDR3 is made up of 13 amino acids.

On this clone itself: Other DNA sequences in the same sample also yield this CDR3. The chain joins TRBV9 to TRBJ2-7, with 11 bases matching TRBD1. CDR1 is SGDLS and CDR2 is YYNGEE in the germline V gene. The trim removed 2 bases at V and 2 bases at J, leaving 0 bases unmatched. This CDR3 has 14 residues. The CDR3 sequence: CASSVGQGAYEQYF. The CDR3 DNA is TGTGCCAGCAGCGTGGGACAGGGGGCCTACGAGCAGTACTTC.

The chain combines TRBV9 with TRBJ1-1, with a tentative D call TRBD1 (5 bases). CDR3 size: 14 residues. The germline CDR1 and CDR2 sequences are SGDLS and YYNGEE. The V and J ends lost 1 base and 4 bases respectively, with 11 bases between them. In DNA, the CDR3 is TGTGCCAGCAGCGTAAAGGTCGGGGGCACTGAAGCTTTCTTT. Translation: CASSVKVGGTEAFF.

The chain employs TRBV11-2 and TRBJ1-2, with TRBD1 identical over 12 bases. With 5 bases clipped from V and 6 bases from J, the junction kept 10 bases outside the gene matches. Germline V gives CDR1 SGHAT, CDR2 FQNNGV. CDR3 length: 16 amino acids. CDR3 region: CASSPRAGQGADGYTF. In DNA, the CDR3 is TGTGCCAGCAGCCCCCGCGCGGGACAGGGGGCGGATGGCTACACCTTC.

Only one count was recorded for this clone. The chain links TRBV27 to TRBJ2-7, with no clear D. The V gene lost 2 bases and the J gene lost 2 bases, with 7 bases spanning the gap. There are 13 residues in the CDR3. CDR1 MNHEY and CDR2 SMNVEV come from the germline V gene (reference sequence). CDR3 amino acids: CASSLGITYEQYF. In nucleotides, the CDR3 is TGTGCCAGCAGTTTAGGGATAACCTACGAGCAGTACTTC.

V and J are TRBV5-6 and TRBJ1-4; D is perhaps TRBD1 (5 bases). The CDR3 sequence is 15 residues long. V was pared by 6 bases and J by 7 bases, with 19 bases between. Germline values: CDR1 SGHDT, CDR2 YYEEEE. CDR3 in amino acids: CASTIWGGSREKLFF. As DNA, the CDR3 is TGTGCCAGCACTATTTGGGGGGGTTCACGTGAAAAACTGTTTTTT.

The DNA for the CDR3 is TGTGCCAGCAGCTTAGCTCAGGTCATTGGGGGGTCCGAAGCTTTCTTT. Residues: CASSLAQVIGGSEAFF. This chain uses TRBV7-8 with TRBJ1-1; the D gene is possibly TRBD1 (5 bases). The CDR3 runs to 16 residues. CDR1 is SGHVS and CDR2 is FQNEAQ in the germline V gene. Trimming removed 0 bases at V and 8 bases at J, with 19 bases between.

This rearrangement joins TRBV5-1 to TRBJ1-2; D gene uncertain. This CDR3 region has 14 residues. Trimming took off 4 bases at V and 0 bases at J, with 10 bases between the two ends. The germline gives CDR1 SGHRS, CDR2 YFSETQ. The CDR3 DNA reads TGCGCCAGCAGCCCTAGCGGGGCTAACTATGGCTACACCTTC. It is translated as CASSPSGANYGYTF.